One sample yielded the 21 T cell receptor beta chains listed below, sequenced in a study of breast tumors, draining lymph nodes, adjacent tissues. TCRdb reprocessed the multiplex PCR reads via MiXCR and lists one record per CDR3 protein. The sample has 66,000 or so distinct CDR3 sequences; roughly two fifths are singletons. Sequencing input: breast tumor tissue. These receptors were obtained from a female donor with breast cancer. Some clones in this sample may be carry-over from other donors' samples.

This clonotype was detected only a few times. Since a much larger clone is just one base distant, this may be a read error. This chain joins TRBV5-4 and TRBJ1-6, with 7 bases that match TRBD1. Germline trimming cut 4 bases from V and 6 bases from J; bases unmatched to any gene: 7. CDR1 is SGHNT, CDR2 YYREEE, per germline (reference sequence). The CDR3 is 15 amino acids. CDR3 sequence (DNA): TGTGCCAGCAGCACAGACAGGGCCAGTAATTCACCCCTCCACTTT. Translating gives CASSTDRASNSPLHF. The full variable domain, with the rest looked up from reference TRBV5-4 and TRBJ1-6, is ETGVTQSPTHLIKTRGQQVTLRCSSQSGHNTVSWYQQALGQGPQFIFQYYREEENGRGNFPPRFSGLQFPNYSSELNVNALELDDSALYLCASSTDRASNSPLHFGNGTRLTVT.

This clonotype was detected many times. This chain links TRBV6-6 with TRBJ2-3; D is undetermined. Per germline, CDR1 MNHNY and CDR2 SVGAGI (reference sequence). The CDR3 has 16 residues. V lost 4 bases to trimming and J lost 2 bases, with 16 bases between them. Here the CDR3 reads CASSSPSKFSTDTQYF. The CDR3 DNA sequence: TGTGCCAGCAGTTCGCCCAGCAAATTCTCCACAGATACGCAGTATTTT.

Points on this clonotype: At one end the junction does not follow the germline gene, possibly because of a read error. CDR3 bases: TGTGCCAGCAGCCAAGGACTAGCGGGGACAAACACCGGGGGGCTGTTTTTT. Translating it yields CASSQGLAGTNTGGLFF. V usage is TRBV4-2 and J usage is TRBJ2-2, with 11 bases lining up with TRBD2. The V gene's germline CDR1 is LGHNA and CDR2 YNFKEQ. This CDR3 contains 17 residues.

This clonotype was observed at least ten times. This rearrangement joins TRBV6-1 to TRBJ2-1; TRBD2 matches 16 bases. V dropped 5 bases and J dropped 5; count of bases not matched to a gene: 3. The CDR3 has 16 residues. CDR1 is MNHNS and CDR2 is SASEGT in the germline V gene. The CDR3 sequence: CASSSGLAGGNNEQFF. CDR3 DNA: TGTGCCAGCAGTTCGGGACTAGCGGGAGGGAACAATGAGCAGTTCTTC.

This clonotype came up a few times. This rearrangement joins TRBV18 to TRBJ2-6; 7 bases match TRBD1. The CDR3 spans 16 residues. Germline V gene data show CDR1 as KGHSH and CDR2 as LQKENI. V dropped 0 bases and J dropped 2; count of bases not matched to a gene: 1. The CDR3 DNA follows: TGTGCCAGCTCACCACCAGGGGGCGCTGGGGCCAACGTCCTGACTTTC. This encodes CASSPPGGAGANVLTF.

This clonotype was detected ten times or more. This chain uses TRBV20-1 with TRBJ2-7, with 9 nucleotides matching TRBD1. The CDR3 has 15 amino acids. Germline-derived CDR1 and CDR2 are DFQATT and SNEGSKA (reference sequence). The V segment lost 2 bases and the J segment 6 bases; nucleotides outside the gene matches: 11. DNA for the CDR3: TGCAGTGCTAGATCGTACAGGGGGCGAACCTCCGAGCAGTACTTC. As protein: CSARSYRGRTSEQYF.

The V and J genes are TRBV19 and TRBJ2-5; D call uncertain. Germline assignment: CDR1 LNHDA and CDR2 SQIVND (reference sequence). V gave up 4 bases and J gave up 4 bases, with 13 bases separating them. The CDR3 is 14 residues long. CDR3 protein: CASSRGSGRETQYF. The CDR3 nucleotides read TGTGCCAGTAGTAGGGGATCGGGCCGAGAGACCCAGTACTTC.

This clonotype was observed many times. The chain employs TRBV20-1 and TRBJ2-3, with D uncertain. Germline loops: CDR1 DFQATT, CDR2 SNEGSKA (reference sequence). CDR3 size: 13 residues. Trimming cost V 5 bases and J 3 bases, with 12 bases left between them. The CDR3 here is CSAGLKGTDTQYF. The CDR3 region has the DNA TGCAGTGCTGGCCTCAAAGGGACAGATACGCAGTATTTT.

The chain carries TRBV30 and TRBJ2-6; no firm D call. This CDR3 is 15 amino acids long. V was cut by 3 bases and J by 0 bases, with 9 bases left in between. The germline gives CDR1 GTSNPN, CDR2 SVGIG (reference sequence). This chain's CDR3 is CAWSPGISGANVLTF. Here the CDR3 DNA reads TGTGCCTGGAGCCCCGGAATCTCTGGGGCCAACGTCCTGACTTTC.

J is TRBJ2-3 and V is TRBV5-6, with 13 bases fitting TRBD2. This CDR3 has 16 amino acids. The V gene end was trimmed by 4 bases and the J gene end by 8 bases; junction bases not matched to a gene: 10. The germline gives CDR1 SGHDT, CDR2 YYEEEE. The CDR3 coding sequence is TGTGCCAGCAGCCGTCCGGGACTAGCGGGACGAGGTACGCAGTATTTT. Translating it yields CASSRPGLAGRGTQYF.

This clonotype was seen repeatedly, ten times or more. The CDR3 bases are TGTGCCAGTAGTATAGTCCGGGGAAACTATGGCTACACCTTC. The encoded protein is CASSIVRGNYGYTF. The chain has TRBV19 and TRBJ1-2; D remains ambiguous. This CDR3 spans 14 amino acids. Trimming stripped 1 base from V and 2 bases from J, with 8 bases between. The germline V gene has CDR1 LNHDA and CDR2 SQIVND (reference sequence).

This clonotype occurred many times. CDR3 sequence reads: CAIGQGIGDYGYTF. DNA of the CDR3: TGTGCCATCGGACAGGGCATAGGGGACTATGGCTACACCTTC. The chain combines TRBV10-3 with TRBJ1-2; 8 bases match TRBD1. CDR1 and CDR2 from the germline V gene are ENHRY and SYGVKD. This CDR3 has 14 residues. Germline trimming cut 8 bases from V and 3 bases from J; bases unmatched to any gene: 8.

The CDR3 DNA reads TGTGCCAGCAGTAACGAGAGGGTGGGACAGAAGTTAGGGGAGACCCAGTACTTC. This sequence encodes CASSNERVGQKLGETQYF. V usage is TRBV6-5 and J usage is TRBJ2-5; TRBD1 matches 7 bases. The V and J ends lost 5 bases and 5 bases, in that order; junction bases with no gene match: 20. Germline V gene lookup returns CDR1 MNHEY and CDR2 SVGAGI. CDR3 length: 18 amino acids.

V is TRBV20-1 and J is TRBJ2-1, with TRBD1 matching over 8 bases. The CDR3 loop spans 12 amino acids. J lost 10 bases, V lost 7 bases, and 9 bases had no gene match. CDR1 and CDR2 (germline): DFQATT, SNEGSKA (reference sequence). The CDR3 loop reads CSGTGGPEEQFF. Here the CDR3 DNA reads TGCAGTGGAACAGGGGGTCCCGAGGAGCAGTTCTTC.

CDR3 sequence reads: CASSPGAGYNEQFF. DNA of the CDR3: TGTGCCAGCAGCCCGGGGGCCGGGTACAATGAGCAGTTCTTC. This chain uses TRBV11-1 with TRBJ2-1; D possibly uses TRBD1 or TRBD2 (6 bases each). The germline gives CDR1 SGHAT, CDR2 FQDESV (reference sequence). The CDR3 is made up of 14 amino acids. The V gene lost 5 bases and the J gene lost 4 bases, with 12 bases spanning the gap.

The chain combines TRBV28 with TRBJ2-3; D uncertain. The germline CDR1 and CDR2 sequences are MDHEN and SYDVKM. V shed 5 bases and J shed 3 bases, with 6 bases lying between them. The CDR3 covers 12 residues. The CDR3 DNA reads TGTGCCAGCAGTACACGGACAGATACGCAGTATTTT. Protein: CASSTRTDTQYF.

The table lists this clonotype with many counts. This chain uses TRBV5-1 with TRBJ1-2; 12 bases line up with TRBD1. The CDR3 has 18 amino acids. The germline V gene encodes CDR1 SGHRS and CDR2 YFSETQ. V gave up 2 bases and J gave up 2 bases; unmatched junction bases: 10. CDR3 sequence reads: CASSLGTGGVPGNYGYTF. In DNA, the CDR3 is TGCGCCAGCAGCTTAGGGACAGGGGGCGTTCCTGGCAACTATGGCTACACCTTC.

A single count supports this clonotype. The CDR3 spells CASSRQGVTYEQYF. The CDR3 DNA follows: TGTGCCAGCAGCCGACAGGGGGTTACCTACGAGCAGTACTTC. The V and J genes are TRBV2 and TRBJ2-7, with 9 positions matching TRBD1. The CDR3 is made up of 14 amino acids. Germline assignment: CDR1 SNHLY and CDR2 FYNNEI. J gave up 2 bases and V 6 bases, and 5 bases lay outside the gene matches.

With respect to this clonotype: Since a much larger clone is just one base distant, this may be a read error. The conserved phenylalanine or tryptophan is not found at the CDR3 terminus, so this likely reflects a read error. This chain links TRBV6-4 with TRBJ2-3; D may correspond to TRBD1 or TRBD2 (5 bases each). V lost 5 bases and J 10 bases, leaving 16 bases between the germline ends. The CDR3 spans 13 residues. Germline V gene lookup returns CDR1 MRHNA and CDR2 SNTAGT. CDR3 DNA sequence: TGTGCCAGCAGTAACAATGCAGGGACCTCGCAGTATCTT. Translating it yields CASSNNAGTSQYL.

This clonotype was detected only once. The V gene is TRBV20-1, the J gene TRBJ2-7, with 7 nucleotides matching TRBD1. Germline V gene data show CDR1 as DFQATT and CDR2 as SNEGSKA (reference sequence). V shed 6 bases, J shed 0 bases, and the junction held 5 bases outside the gene matches. This CDR3 contains 13 residues. CDR3 sequence: CSASRDSSYEQYF. In nucleotides, the CDR3 is TGCAGTGCCTCCCGGGACAGCTCCTACGAGCAGTACTTC.

To note about this clonotype: A clone one base away is much larger, so this may be a read error. The conserved phenylalanine or tryptophan normally closing the CDR3 is absent here, so this likely arose from a read error. The chain carries TRBV6-2 or TRBV6-3 and TRBJ1-5, with 8 positions matching TRBD1. V trimming: 10 bases; J trimming: 1 base; junction bases outside the gene matches: 12. The CDR3 spans 16 residues. Germline lookup yields CDR1 MNHEY and CDR2 SVGEGT. The CDR3 sequence is CATHGVRTGSNQPQHV. In nucleotides, the CDR3 is TGTGCCACCCATGGGGTAAGGACAGGGAGCAATCAGCCCCAGCATGTT.